This T cell receptor (beta chain) stems from a study of cytomegalovirus exposure and HLA in healthy donors. Study-wide points: Researchers left out some V segments, among them TRBV6-2 and TRBV6-3, as indistinguishable.

The CDR3 length is 16 residues. The germline CDR1 and CDR2 sequences are MGHRA and YSYEKL. Trimming pared 0 bases from V and 3 bases from J, leaving 15 bases between. As to this clone: Antigen: not known.

The PCR ran on 60 Vbeta and 13 Jbeta primers. The table came from immunoSEQ multiplex PCR; TCRdb's copy has only in-frame clones and leaves some out. The sample lists 150,000 or so clones, 75% to 80% seen once, with approximately 0.89% in the top ten. Sequences were obtained from PBMCs. V and J are TRBV4-1 and TRBJ2-7; D is uncertain. The receptor comes from a woman in her forties or fifties in good health and CMV-seropositive. The CDR3 protein is CASSQDSAQKIYEQYF. DNA of the CDR3: TGCGCCAGCAGCCAAGATTCGGCACAGAAGATCTACGAGCAGTACTTC.